The next 19 T cell receptor beta chains were all read from a single sample in a study of blood T cell repertoires in COVID-19. Repertoires were generated with immunoSEQ multiplex PCR, while TCRdb's copy carries only in-frame clones and drops some. This table has 200,000 to 250,000 clones, approximately 80% appearing once. The sequencing sample was made of peripheral blood. These receptors were collected from a woman of 80 years or more with COVID-19, enrolled during active disease.

This clone came up a few times. J is TRBJ2-7 and V is TRBV4-2; TRBD1 agrees at 7 bases. Germline CDR1 and CDR2: LGHNA and YNFKEQ. The CDR3 is made up of 16 amino acids. V shed 0 bases and J 0 bases; nucleotides not matched to a gene: 5. The CDR3 DNA is TGTGCCAGCAGCCAAGATCAGGGGGAAAGCTCCTACGAGCAGTACTTC. Its translation: CASSQDQGESSYEQYF.

This clone was counted a single time. DNA for the CDR3: TGCAGCGTTGAACAGGGGGGCTCAAAGACCCAGTACTTC. Its translation: CSVEQGGSKTQYF. The chain links TRBV29-1 to TRBJ2-5; D is possibly TRBD1 (7 bases). The CDR3 sequence is 13 residues long. The V and J ends lost 2 bases and 6 bases respectively, with 13 bases between them. Looked up from germline, CDR1 is SQVTM and CDR2 is ANQGSEA.

This clone has only one observation. The rearrangement links TRBV19 to TRBJ2-3, with 9 bases matching TRBD2. The V gene end was trimmed by 7 bases and the J gene end by 9 bases; junction bases not matched to a gene: 14. The CDR3 sequence is 15 residues long. Germline V gives CDR1 LNHDA, CDR2 SQIVND (reference sequence). The CDR3 bases are TGTGCCAGTAAAATTACCTTGACTAGCGGCAACACGCAGTATTTT. Amino acids: CASKITLTSGNTQYF.

V gene TRBV5-5 combines with J gene TRBJ1-2, with D maybe TRBD1 (5 bases). Germline CDR1 reads SGHKS; CDR2 reads YYEKEE (reference sequence). Deletions cut 2 bases from V and 3 bases from J, with 17 bases between. The length of the CDR3 is 16 residues. The CDR3 DNA reads TGTGCCAGCAGCTTCCAGGGCACCCAAGGGGACTATGGCTACACCTTC. Translation: CASSFQGTQGDYGYTF.

This chain uses TRBV12-3 or TRBV12-4 with TRBJ2-5, with 8 bases that match TRBD2. V lost 5 bases to trimming and J lost 3 bases; unmatched junction nucleotides: 2. This CDR3 comprises 13 residues. For the CDR3, the DNA is TGTGCCAGCAGTGTACTAGCGGAAGAGACCCAGTACTTC. Amino acid sequence: CASSVLAEETQYF.

The chain employs TRBV4-1 and TRBJ2-3; unclear D gene. The V end lost 5 bases, the J end lost 7 bases, and 16 bases lay between the germline ends. The germline V gene has CDR1 MGHRA and CDR2 YSYEKL. The CDR3 sequence is 14 residues long. CDR3 bases: TGCGCCAGCAGCAGGAGCCCGTCAACATATACGCAGTATTTT. Protein sequence: CASSRSPSTYTQYF.

The chain recombines TRBV20-1 with TRBJ1-5; tentative D call: TRBD1 (6 bases). CDR3 length: 14 residues. Germline V gene lookup returns CDR1 DFQATT and CDR2 SNEGSKA (reference sequence). The V end was cut by 3 bases, the J end by 5 bases, with 14 bases between. The CDR3 nucleotides read TGCAGTGCTAGTGCTCAGGGGAAATATCAGCCCCAGCATTTT. This translates into CSASAQGKYQPQHF.

The chain employs TRBV2 and TRBJ2-1; 9 bases are shared with TRBD1. The CDR3 covers 15 residues. Unmatched junction bases numbered 11, after V lost 7 bases and J lost 7 bases. Germline CDR1 and CDR2: SNHLY and FYNNEI. The CDR3 loop is CASNPTGGALNEQFF. CDR3 in DNA: TGTGCCAGCAACCCTACAGGGGGCGCGTTAAATGAGCAGTTCTTC.

The genes are TRBV5-4 and TRBJ2-2; 12 nucleotides agree with TRBD2. After removal of 0 bases from V and 6 bases from J, the junction contained 9 bases not matched to a gene. The CDR3 length is 18 residues. Germline V gene lookup returns CDR1 SGHNT and CDR2 YYREEE (reference sequence). The CDR3 nucleotides are TGTGCCAGCAGCTTGGAGCTAGCGGGGGGGTCGATTGCCGGGGAGCTGTTTTTT. As protein: CASSLELAGGSIAGELFF.

This clone came up once. The chain is built from TRBV6-5 and TRBJ2-5, with 7 positions matching TRBD1. CDR1 and CDR2 from the germline V gene are MNHEY and SVGAGI. There are 13 residues in the CDR3. V shed 4 bases and J 2 bases; nucleotides not matched to a gene: 1. The CDR3 spells CASSSGQQETQYF. The DNA of the CDR3 is TGTGCCAGCAGTTCGGGACAGCAAGAGACCCAGTACTTC.

J is TRBJ1-3 and V is TRBV19; D not resolved. The CDR3 loop spans 14 amino acids. Deletions cut 5 bases from V and 0 bases from J, with 8 bases between. Germline values: CDR1 LNHDA, CDR2 SQIVND (reference sequence). The CDR3 sequence is CASSWRSSGNTIYF. Written as DNA, the CDR3 is TGTGCCAGTAGTTGGCGGAGCTCTGGAAACACCATATATTTT.

This chain joins TRBV28 and TRBJ2-7; TRBD1 aligns across 9 bases. CDR1 MDHEN and CDR2 SYDVKM come from the germline V gene. The V segment lost 8 bases and the J segment 2 bases; nucleotides outside the gene matches: 4. This CDR3 is 13 amino acids long. CDR3 residues: CASGGTGTYEQYF. The CDR3 DNA sequence: TGTGCCAGCGGGGGGACAGGGACCTACGAGCAGTACTTC.

The CDR3 here is CASSLVGGGLSYNEQFF. CDR3 coding DNA: TGTGCCAGCAGCCTGGTGGGCGGGGGGTTATCCTACAATGAGCAGTTCTTC. V usage is TRBV7-3 and J usage is TRBJ2-1; TRBD2 agrees at 8 bases. Trimming removed 5 bases from V and 1 base from J; junction bases left unmatched: 10. Germline values: CDR1 SGHTA, CDR2 FQGTGA. This CDR3 is built from 17 residues.

This clone was detected only once. V usage is TRBV24-1 and J usage is TRBJ2-1; TRBD1 matches at 7 bases. The ends lost 5 bases at V and 5 bases at J; junction bases unmatched: 2. Per the germline V gene, CDR1 is KGHDR and CDR2 is SFDVKD. This CDR3 is built from 13 residues. The CDR3 loop reads CATSGDRDNEQFF. CDR3 coding DNA: TGTGCCACCAGTGGTGACAGGGACAATGAGCAGTTCTTC.

This sequence joins TRBV12-3 or TRBV12-4 and TRBJ1-4, with a tentative D call TRBD1 (6 bases). The CDR3 is made up of 11 amino acids. Trimming removed 6 bases from V and 7 bases from J, with 6 bases in between. This chain's CDR3 is CASRDSEKLFF. In nucleotides, the CDR3 is TGTGCCAGCAGGGACAGTGAAAAACTGTTTTTT.

The chain is built from TRBV19 and TRBJ1-2, with 7 bases aligning to TRBD1. Trimming at V came to 4 bases and at J to 0 bases, leaving 8 bases not matched to a gene. CDR3 size: 16 residues. Germline CDR1 LNHDA, CDR2 SQIVND (reference sequence). The CDR3 spells CASSRKTGTPNYGYTF. CDR3 DNA sequence: TGTGCCAGTAGTAGGAAGACAGGGACTCCTAACTATGGCTACACCTTC.

This CDR3 is CASSVAAGALNGYTF. CDR3 DNA: TGTGCCAGCAGCGTAGCCGCAGGGGCCTTAAATGGCTACACCTTC. This rearrangement joins TRBV9 to TRBJ1-2; D may be TRBD1 (6 bases). The length of the CDR3 is 15 residues. The germline V gene encodes CDR1 SGDLS and CDR2 YYNGEE. With 0 bases removed from V and 6 bases from J, the gap between germline ends came to 15 bases.

The V call is TRBV10-3, the J call TRBJ2-1; 7 nucleotides match TRBD2. This CDR3 has 15 amino acids. Trimming at V came to 6 bases and at J to 0 bases, leaving 5 bases not matched to a gene. Germline CDR1 reads ENHRY; CDR2 reads SYGVKD. CDR3 bases: TGTGCCATCAGGGGAGGGAGAGACTCCTACAATGAGCAGTTCTTC. This codes for CAIRGGRDSYNEQFF.

In the case of this clone: In the same sample, other DNA sequences code for this CDR3. The rearrangement links TRBV7-9 to TRBJ1-1; D uncertain. CDR3 length: 13 amino acids. Germline V CDR1 and CDR2: SEHNR, FQNEAQ (reference sequence). Trimming cost V 0 bases and J 3 bases, with 5 bases left between them. CDR3 coding DNA: TGTGCCAGCAGCTTAGCAGCGGACACTGAAGCTTTCTTT. Translation: CASSLAADTEAFF.